The T cell receptor beta chain described here comes from a study of cytomegalovirus exposure and HLA in healthy donors. PCR primers comprised 60 Vbeta and 13 Jbeta primers. Sequenced by immunoSEQ multiplex PCR; TCRdb stores in-frame clones only, minus some. The table includes tens of thousands of clones, 60% to 75% detected once. The V gene's germline CDR1 is MGHDK and CDR2 SYGVNS. The CDR3 runs to 15 residues. Points on this clone: Antigen specificity is unknown.

Study-wide results and limits: A list of 150 to 200 TCR beta chains associated with cytomegalovirus was given.

Participants comprised healthy donors of bone marrow. The rearrangement uses TRBV25-1 and TRBJ2-5; perhaps TRBD2 as D (6 bases). The end of the DNA aligns better with TRBJ2-7, so the J call may be wrong. The specimen sequenced was PBMCs. The sequence derives from a man aged 35 to 55 in good health and CMV-seropositive. The CDR3 region is CASSSPGTGAYEQYF. The CDR3 DNA sequence: TGTGCCAGCAGTTCACCCGGGACTGGGGCCTACGAGCAGTACTTC.